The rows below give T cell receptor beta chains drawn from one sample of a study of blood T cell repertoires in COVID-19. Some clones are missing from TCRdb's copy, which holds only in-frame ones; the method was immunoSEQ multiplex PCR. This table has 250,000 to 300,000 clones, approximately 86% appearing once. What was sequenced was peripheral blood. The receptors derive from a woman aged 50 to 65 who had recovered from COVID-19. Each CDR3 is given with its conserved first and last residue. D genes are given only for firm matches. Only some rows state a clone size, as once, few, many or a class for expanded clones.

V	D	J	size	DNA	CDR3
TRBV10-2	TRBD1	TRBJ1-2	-	TGCGCCAGCAGTGAAGCAGGGGGCCCGCTTTGGTATGGCTACACCTTC	CASSEAGGPLWYGYTF
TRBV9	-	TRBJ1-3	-	TGTGCCAGCAGCCTTATGGGCGGAGGAGATCGGGGAAACACCATATATTTT	CASSLMGGGDRGNTIYF
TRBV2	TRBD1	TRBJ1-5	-	TGTGCCAGCAGTAGACAGGGGGGCGTGAGCAATCAGCCCCAGCATTTT	CASSRQGGVSNQPQHF
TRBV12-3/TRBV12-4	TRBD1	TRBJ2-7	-	TGTGCCACTCGGGACAGCTCTACCTACGAGCAGTACTTC	CATRDSSTYEQYF
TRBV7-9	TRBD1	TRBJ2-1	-	TGTGCCAGCAGCTTACGAGGGGGCCCGAGCAATGAGCAGTTCTTC	CASSLRGGPSNEQFF
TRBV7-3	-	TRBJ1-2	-	TGTGCCAGCAGCTTAACAGGCGCAGGGCTACTTGACTATGGCTACACCTTC	CASSLTGAGLLDYGYTF
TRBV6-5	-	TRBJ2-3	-	TGTGCCAGCAGCCGCAGTTCGGGAGATACGCAGTATTTT	CASSRSSGDTQYF
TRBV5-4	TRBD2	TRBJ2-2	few	TGTGCCAGCAGCACCGGACTAGCGGGAATTATAACCGGGGAGCTGTTTTTT	CASSTGLAGIITGELFF
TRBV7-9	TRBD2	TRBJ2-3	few	TGTGCCAGCAGCCCTGACGCTAGCGGGGGAATCACAGATACGCAGTATTTT	CASSPDASGGITDTQYF
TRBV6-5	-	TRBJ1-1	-	TGTGCCAGCAGTTACCAGCGGGACACTGAAGCTTTCTTT	CASSYQRDTEAFF
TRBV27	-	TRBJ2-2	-	TGTGCCAGCAGTTTCCGAGCCGGGGAGCTGTTTTTT	CASSFRAGELFF
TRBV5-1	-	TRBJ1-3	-	TGCGCCAGCAGCTTAGGAGTAGAAGGGAGTACTGGAAACACCATATATTTT	CASSLGVEGSTGNTIYF
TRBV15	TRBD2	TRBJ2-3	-	TGTGCCACCAGCAGAGCGCGCGGGGGAAGCACAGATACGCAGTATTTT	CATSRARGGSTDTQYF
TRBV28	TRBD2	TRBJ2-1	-	TGTGCCAGCAGTTTATTCTGGGGAGCGGGAGGGGTCAATGAGCAGTTCTTC	CASSLFWGAGGVNEQFF
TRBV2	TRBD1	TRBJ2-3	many	TGTGCCAGCAGTGAAGGGAGGGGACAGGGGGTACCAGATACGCAGTATTTT	CASSEGRGQGVPDTQYF
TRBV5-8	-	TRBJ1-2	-	TGTGCCAGCACCATGAAGGGGCAGCAGGCCTATGGCTACACCTTC	CASTMKGQQAYGYTF
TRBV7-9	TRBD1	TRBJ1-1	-	TGTGCCAGCAGCTTTAGGACAGGGGGCCCTTCGGAGACTGAAGCTTTCTTT	CASSFRTGGPSETEAFF
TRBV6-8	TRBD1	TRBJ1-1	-	TGTGCCAGTTCCGCCCTCCCAGGGGGGAACACTGAAGCTTTCTTT	CASSALPGGNTEAFF
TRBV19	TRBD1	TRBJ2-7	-	TGTGCCAGTAGTCCACGGACAGGCAGGGGAACCTACGAGCAGTACTTC	CASSPRTGRGTYEQYF
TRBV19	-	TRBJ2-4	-	TGTGCCAGTAGCCCCGGCGCTAGCCTCCAAATGGGACTAGCCAAAAACATTCAGTACTTC	CASSPGASLQMGLAKNIQYF
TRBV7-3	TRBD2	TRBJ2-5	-	TGTGCCAGCAGCAAACTAGCGGGGCCCCAAGAGACCCAGTACTTC	CASSKLAGPQETQYF
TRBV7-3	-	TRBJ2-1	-	TGTGCCAGCAGCCCTTTAGGACAATACAATGAGCAGTTCTTC	CASSPLGQYNEQFF
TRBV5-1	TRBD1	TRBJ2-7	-	TGCGCCAGCAGCCACCGGGACAGGGGCGAGCAGTACTTC	CASSHRDRGEQYF
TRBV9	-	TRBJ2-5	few	TGTGCCAGCAGCGTAGAGGCAGGAGGCGAGACCCAGTACTTC	CASSVEAGGETQYF
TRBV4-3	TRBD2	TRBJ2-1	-	TGCGCCAGCAGCCAGGGGGTAGCGGGGAGCTCCTACAATGAGCAGTTCTTC	CASSQGVAGSSYNEQFF
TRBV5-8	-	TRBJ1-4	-	TGTGCCAGCAGCCAAAAGGACAGCAGGGAAAAACTGTTTTTT	CASSQKDSREKLFF
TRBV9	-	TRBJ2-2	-	TGTGCCAGCAGCGAGGTCCGAGGGGGGGCAGGGCCTAACACCGGGGAGCTGTTTTTT	CASSEVRGGAGPNTGELFF
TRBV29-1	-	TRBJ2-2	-	TGCAGCGTCACGGGGGAAGTGGGAACCGGGGAGCTGTTTTTT	CSVTGEVGTGELFF
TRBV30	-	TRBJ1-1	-	TGTGCCTGGAGTGTAGCCAGGGGTGAAGCTTTCTTT	CAWSVARGEAFF